These 24 T cell receptor beta chains originate from one sample sequenced in a study of blood T cell repertoires in COVID-19. Produced via immunoSEQ multiplex PCR; TCRdb's table is partial and in-frame only. The profile shows a few hundred thousand clones, 86% of them singletons. Sequenced sample: PBMCs or T cells enriched from blood (not recorded which). These receptors all stem from a woman under 40 who had been exposed to COVID-19.

The J gene is TRBJ1-6, the V gene TRBV27, with D hard to call. The CDR3 totals 17 residues. Per the germline V gene, CDR1 is MNHEY and CDR2 is SMNVEV (reference sequence). Trimming removed 7 bases at V and 6 bases at J, with 22 bases between. This CDR3 is CASTPSGSLLSNSPLHF. The CDR3 DNA reads TGTGCCAGCACCCCCTCGGGTAGCCTTCTATCTAATTCACCCCTCCACTTT.

The chain carries TRBV6-1 and TRBJ1-6, with a possible D match to TRBD1 (6 bases). The V and J ends lost 3 bases and 10 bases respectively, with 19 bases between them. This CDR3 spans 16 amino acids. Germline loops: CDR1 MNHNS, CDR2 SASEGT. The CDR3 region is CASSEDSPGVGSPLHF. DNA of the CDR3: TGTGCCAGCAGTGAGGACAGTCCGGGCGTAGGCTCACCCCTCCACTTT.

V is TRBV21-1 and J is TRBJ1-5; the table's D call, TRBD1, has no DNA check behind it. TRBV21-1 is deemed a pseudogene. The CDR3 has 14 residues. The CDR3 is CASSSDRGNQPQHF. The CDR3 coding sequence is TGTGCCAGCAGTTCGGACAGGGGCAATCAGCCCCAGCATTTT.

The J gene is TRBJ2-1, the V gene TRBV7-3; 11 bases are shared with TRBD2. Germline V CDR1 and CDR2: SGHTA, FQGTGA. This CDR3 comprises 16 residues. Trimming took 4 bases from V and 5 from J; bases not matched to a gene: 7. CDR3 in DNA: TGTGCCAGCAGCTCGATAGCGGGGGGGCCCCACAATGAGCAGTTCTTC. Translation gives CASSSIAGGPHNEQFF.

The genes are TRBV6-5 and TRBJ2-7; 12 nucleotides match TRBD2. The germline V gene encodes CDR1 MNHEY and CDR2 SVGAGI. Losses at the gene ends were 6 bases for V and 2 bases for J; bases not matched to a gene: 5. The CDR3 loop spans 15 amino acids. In DNA form, the CDR3 reads TGTGCCAGCAGGACGACTAGCGGGGGAACCTACGAGCAGTACTTC. It yields the protein CASRTTSGGTYEQYF.

This chain connects TRBV28 to TRBJ1-3; D uncertain. CDR1 and CDR2 from the germline V gene are MDHEN and SYDVKM. This CDR3 contains 16 residues. The germline V and J ends were trimmed by 4 bases and 4 bases, with 17 bases remaining between them. CDR3 coding DNA: TGTGCCAGCAGTTCTGGAGGGTCAGTTAGGGGAAACACCATATATTTT. The encoded protein is CASSSGGSVRGNTIYF.

The chain uses TRBV18 and TRBJ1-4; D unclear. The CDR3 extends over 16 amino acids. Trimming shortened V by 4 bases and J by 7 bases, and 19 bases separated the two germline ends. The germline CDR1 and CDR2 sequences are KGHSH and LQKENI. CDR3 loop: CASSHSSPRSGEKLFF. The DNA of the CDR3 is TGTGCCAGCTCACATTCAAGTCCAAGATCAGGTGAAAAACTGTTTTTT.

The rearrangement uses TRBV5-1 and TRBJ1-2, with 8 bases lining up with TRBD1. The V gene's germline CDR1 is SGHRS and CDR2 YFSETQ. The CDR3 covers 16 residues. The ends lost 3 bases at V and 0 bases at J; junction bases unmatched: 7. In DNA, the CDR3 is TGCGCCAGCAGCTCGGGACAGGCGACAGCTAACTATGGCTACACCTTC. Translated, it gives CASSSGQATANYGYTF.

The J gene is TRBJ2-2, the V gene TRBV18; 7 positions agree with TRBD2. V trimming: 3 bases; J trimming: 5 bases; junction bases outside the gene matches: 9. The CDR3 has 16 residues. Germline V gene lookup returns CDR1 KGHSH and CDR2 LQKENI. The chain's CDR3 is CASSPGTTPRTGELFF. The CDR3 DNA reads TGTGCCAGCTCACCCGGGACTACCCCGAGGACCGGGGAGCTGTTTTTT.

V and J are TRBV6-5 and TRBJ1-5; D is unclear. Germline V gives CDR1 MNHEY, CDR2 SVGAGI. Trimming stripped 0 bases from V and 7 bases from J, with 10 bases between. The CDR3 runs to 14 residues. The CDR3 is CASSYSGPGQPQHF. The CDR3, as DNA: TGTGCCAGCAGTTACTCAGGGCCGGGACAGCCCCAGCATTTT.

V is TRBV30 and J is TRBJ2-1; 9 bases line up with TRBD1. This CDR3 is built from 16 residues. Per germline, CDR1 GTSNPN and CDR2 SVGIG (reference sequence). V gave up 0 bases and J gave up 7 bases; unmatched junction bases: 10. The CDR3 region is CAWSVLRTGVPNEQFF. DNA of the CDR3: TGTGCCTGGAGTGTACTTCGGACAGGGGTTCCTAATGAGCAGTTCTTC.

The CDR3 loop reads CASSLRTVPEKLFF. CDR3 nucleotide sequence: TGTGCCAGCAGCTTGAGGACAGTCCCTGAAAAACTGTTTTTT. This sequence joins TRBV5-6 and TRBJ1-4; tentatively, D is TRBD1 (6 bases). V dropped 1 base and J dropped 7 bases, with 11 bases sitting between them. The CDR3 is 14 residues long. Per the germline V gene, CDR1 is SGHDT and CDR2 is YYEEEE.

This clone has only a few counts. The rearrangement uses TRBV19 and TRBJ1-1, with 7 bases fitting TRBD1. Looked up from germline, CDR1 is LNHDA and CDR2 is SQIVND (reference sequence). The CDR3 consists of 14 residues. With V trimmed by 5 bases and J by 0 bases, 3 bases remained unmatched. CDR3 amino acids: CASSQGQLNTEAFF. In DNA, the CDR3 is TGTGCCAGTAGTCAGGGACAGTTGAACACTGAAGCTTTCTTT.

The rearrangement joins TRBV10-1 to TRBJ2-5, with TRBD1 matching over 10 bases. This CDR3 has 16 amino acids. Germline V CDR1 and CDR2: WNHNN, SYGVQD (reference sequence). J lost 2 bases, V lost 3 bases, and 6 bases had no gene match. CDR3 sequence: CASSDPGTGEQETQYF. For the CDR3, the DNA is TGCGCCAGCAGTGACCCCGGGACAGGGGAACAAGAGACCCAGTACTTC.

This rearrangement joins TRBV29-1 to TRBJ1-4; the D is unclear. The CDR3 loop spans 18 amino acids. The germline CDR1 and CDR2 sequences are SQVTM and ANQGSEA. Trimming left V 4 bases short and J 0 bases short, with 21 bases between. The CDR3 sequence: CSVAPTMVLGPTNEKLFF. The CDR3 DNA is TGCAGCGTTGCGCCGACGATGGTGTTGGGCCCAACTAATGAAAAACTGTTTTTT.

The V and J genes are TRBV7-9 and TRBJ1-1; D call uncertain. Trimming removed 4 bases from V and 8 bases from J, with 11 bases in between. Germline V gene lookup returns CDR1 SEHNR and CDR2 FQNEAQ (reference sequence). This CDR3 spans 12 amino acids. In nucleotides, the CDR3 is TGTGCCAGCAGCTCAGTTCGGGAAGAAGCTTTCTTT. This sequence encodes CASSSVREEAFF.

The chain is built from TRBV7-3 and TRBJ2-6; maybe TRBD1 (5 bases). Germline V lookup: CDR1 SGHTA, CDR2 FQGTGA. The CDR3 is made up of 18 amino acids. Trimming took off 1 base at V and 2 bases at J, with 15 bases between the two ends. CDR3 region: CASSLKGAGSTGANVLTF. DNA of the CDR3: TGTGCCAGCAGCTTAAAAGGGGCAGGGTCTACTGGGGCCAACGTCCTGACTTTC. Using reference TRBV7-3 and TRBJ2-6 for the parts outside the CDR3, the full variable domain is GAGVSQTPSNKVTEKGKYVELRCDPISGHTALYWYRQSLGQGPEFLIYFQGTGAADDSGLPNDRFFAVRPEGSVSTLKIQRTERGDSAVYLCASSLKGAGSTGANVLTFGAGSRLTVL.

CDR3 sequence reads: CASSSRQGRDSGANVLTF. The CDR3 region has the DNA TGCGCCAGCAGCTCTCGACAGGGAAGGGACTCTGGGGCCAACGTCCTGACTTTC. This chain uses TRBV5-1 with TRBJ2-6, with 7 bases lining up with TRBD1. V gave up 3 bases and J gave up 0 bases; unmatched junction bases: 9. The V gene's germline CDR1 is SGHRS and CDR2 YFSETQ. The CDR3 length is 18 residues.

V is TRBV2 and J is TRBJ2-3; 8 bases line up with TRBD1. From germline, CDR1 is SNHLY and CDR2 FYNNEI. CDR3 length: 16 amino acids. V was clipped by 2 bases and J by 5 bases; unmatched bases: 9. The CDR3 coding sequence is TGTGCCAGCAGTGAATCCGTCGACAGGGGACTAGATACGCAGTATTTT. It encodes CASSESVDRGLDTQYF.

The V gene is TRBV18, the J gene TRBJ1-2; 12 bases are shared with TRBD1. J was trimmed by 8 bases and V by 1 base; bases with no gene match: 5. The CDR3 has 15 amino acids. The germline gives CDR1 KGHSH, CDR2 LQKENI. CDR3 bases: TGTGCCAGCTCACCACTGGGACAGGGGGCCAGAGGCTACACCTTC. Translation gives CASSPLGQGARGYTF.

In its sample, this clone was seen a few times. The V gene is TRBV14, the J gene TRBJ1-1; D is undetermined. This CDR3 spans 12 amino acids. V was pared by 4 bases and J by 7 bases, with 10 bases between. Germline CDR1 is SGHDN and CDR2 is FVKESK. Written as DNA, the CDR3 is TGTGCCAGCAGCCCCTACGGAGGTGAAGCTTTCTTT. Translation: CASSPYGGEAFF.

This chain's CDR3 is CATSDFGGPGTDTQYF. The CDR3 coding sequence is TGTGCCACCAGTGATTTCGGCGGGCCTGGCACAGATACGCAGTATTTT. J is TRBJ2-3 and V is TRBV24-1, with a tentative D call TRBD2 (5 bases). The CDR3 totals 16 residues. V lost 1 base to trimming and J lost 1 base, with 11 bases between them. Germline V gene sequence: CDR1 KGHDR, CDR2 SFDVKD.

The V and J genes are TRBV2 and TRBJ1-4; D possibly corresponds to TRBD1 (5 bases). CDR1 SNHLY and CDR2 FYNNEI come from the germline V gene. V lost 6 bases and J 7 bases, leaving 15 bases between the germline ends. The CDR3 consists of 14 residues. CDR3 DNA: TGTGCCAGCAGGGAGGGGACTGGGGGTGAAAAACTGTTTTTT. Amino acids: CASREGTGGEKLFF.

The V and J genes are TRBV3-1 (or the pseudogene TRBV3-2) and TRBJ1-2, with 10 bases identical to TRBD1. With 4 bases clipped from V and 5 bases from J, the junction kept 7 bases outside the gene matches. From germline, CDR1 is LGHDT and CDR2 YNNKEL (reference sequence). This CDR3 is built from 15 residues. The CDR3 DNA follows: TGTGCCAGCAGCCTATTGACAGGGGGCTCTTATGGCTACACCTTC. This gives the protein CASSLLTGGSYGYTF.